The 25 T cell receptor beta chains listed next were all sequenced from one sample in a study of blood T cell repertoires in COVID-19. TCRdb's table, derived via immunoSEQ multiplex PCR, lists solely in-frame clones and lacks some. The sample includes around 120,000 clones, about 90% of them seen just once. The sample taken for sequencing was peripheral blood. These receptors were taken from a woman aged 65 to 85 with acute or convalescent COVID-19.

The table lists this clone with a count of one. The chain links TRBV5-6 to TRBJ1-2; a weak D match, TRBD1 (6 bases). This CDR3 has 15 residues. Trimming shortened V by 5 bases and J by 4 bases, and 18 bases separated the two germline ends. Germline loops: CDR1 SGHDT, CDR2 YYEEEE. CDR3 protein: CASRKGGRFFYGYTF. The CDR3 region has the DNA TGTGCCAGCAGGAAAGGGGGAAGGTTTTTCTATGGCTACACCTTC.

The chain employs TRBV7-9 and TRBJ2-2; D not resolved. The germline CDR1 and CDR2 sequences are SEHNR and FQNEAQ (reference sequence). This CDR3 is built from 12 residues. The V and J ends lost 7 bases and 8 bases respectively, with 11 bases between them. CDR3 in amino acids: CASNRFYGELFF. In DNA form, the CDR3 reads TGTGCCAGCAACCGGTTTTATGGGGAGCTGTTTTTT.

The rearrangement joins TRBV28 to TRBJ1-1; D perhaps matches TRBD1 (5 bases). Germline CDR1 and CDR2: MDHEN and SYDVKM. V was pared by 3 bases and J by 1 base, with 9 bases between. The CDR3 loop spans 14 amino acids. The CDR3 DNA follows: TGTGCCAGCAGTTTGACAGAACCGAACACTGAAGCTTTCTTT. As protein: CASSLTEPNTEAFF. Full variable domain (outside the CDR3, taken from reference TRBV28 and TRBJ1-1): DVKVTQSSRYLVKRTGEKVFLECVQDMDHENMFWYRQDPGLGLRLIYFSYDVKMKEKGDIPEGYSVSREKKERFSLILESASTNQTSMYLCASSLTEPNTEAFFGQGTRLTVV.

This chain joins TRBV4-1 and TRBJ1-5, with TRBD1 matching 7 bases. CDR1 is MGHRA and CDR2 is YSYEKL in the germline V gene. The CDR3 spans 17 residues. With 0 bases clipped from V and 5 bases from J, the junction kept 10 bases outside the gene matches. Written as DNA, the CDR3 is TGCGCCAGCAGCCAAGAATTACAGGGGCACCTTGATCAGCCCCAGCATTTT. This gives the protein CASSQELQGHLDQPQHF.

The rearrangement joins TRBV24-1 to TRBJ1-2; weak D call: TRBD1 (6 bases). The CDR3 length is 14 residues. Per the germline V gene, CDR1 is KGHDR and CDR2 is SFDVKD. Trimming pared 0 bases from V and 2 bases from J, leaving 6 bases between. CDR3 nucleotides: TGTGCCACCAGTGATTTGACAGGGAACTATGGCTACACCTTC. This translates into CATSDLTGNYGYTF.

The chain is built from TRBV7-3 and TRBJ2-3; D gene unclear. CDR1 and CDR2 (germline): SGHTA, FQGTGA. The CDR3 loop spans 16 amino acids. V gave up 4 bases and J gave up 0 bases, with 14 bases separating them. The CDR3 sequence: CASSSQLSRSTDTQYF. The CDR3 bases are TGTGCCAGCAGCTCTCAACTAAGTCGGAGCACAGATACGCAGTATTTT. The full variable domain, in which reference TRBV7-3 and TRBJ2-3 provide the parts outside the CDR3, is GAGVSQTPSNKVTEKGKYVELRCDPISGHTALYWYRQSLGQGPEFLIYFQGTGAADDSGLPNDRFFAVRPEGSVSTLKIQRTERGDSAVYLCASSSQLSRSTDTQYFGPGTRLTVL.

CDR3 in amino acids: CASSLGAVPTF. CDR3 DNA sequence: TGCGCCAGCAGCCTGGGGGCAGTTCCCACCTTC. The chain links TRBV5-1 to TRBJ1-2, with D possibly matching TRBD1 (6 bases). With 4 bases removed from V and 13 bases from J, the gap between germline ends came to 14 bases. The germline CDR1 and CDR2 sequences are SGHRS and YFSETQ. This CDR3 contains 11 residues.

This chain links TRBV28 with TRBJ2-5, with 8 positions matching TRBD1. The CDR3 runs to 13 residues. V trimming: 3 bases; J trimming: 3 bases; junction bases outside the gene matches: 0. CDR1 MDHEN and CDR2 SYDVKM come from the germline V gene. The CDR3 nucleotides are TGTGCCAGCAGTTTGGACAGGGAAGAGACCCAGTACTTC. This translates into CASSLDREETQYF.

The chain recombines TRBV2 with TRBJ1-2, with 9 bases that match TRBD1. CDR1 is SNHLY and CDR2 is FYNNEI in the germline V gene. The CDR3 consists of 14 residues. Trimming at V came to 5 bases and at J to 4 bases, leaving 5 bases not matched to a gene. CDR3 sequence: CASSPGTGIYGYTF. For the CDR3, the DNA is TGTGCCAGCAGTCCCGGGACAGGGATCTATGGCTACACCTTC.

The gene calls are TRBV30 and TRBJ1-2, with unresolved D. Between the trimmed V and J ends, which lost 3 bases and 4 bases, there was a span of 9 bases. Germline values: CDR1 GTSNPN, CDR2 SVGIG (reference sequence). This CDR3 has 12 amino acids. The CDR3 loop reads CAWSGDSYGYTF. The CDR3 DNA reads TGTGCCTGGAGCGGGGATTCCTATGGCTACACCTTC.

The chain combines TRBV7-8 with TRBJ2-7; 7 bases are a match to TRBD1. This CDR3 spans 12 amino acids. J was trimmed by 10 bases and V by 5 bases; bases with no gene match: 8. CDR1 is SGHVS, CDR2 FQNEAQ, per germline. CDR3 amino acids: CASSHGTESQYF. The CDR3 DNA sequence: TGTGCCAGCAGCCACGGGACAGAAAGTCAGTACTTC.

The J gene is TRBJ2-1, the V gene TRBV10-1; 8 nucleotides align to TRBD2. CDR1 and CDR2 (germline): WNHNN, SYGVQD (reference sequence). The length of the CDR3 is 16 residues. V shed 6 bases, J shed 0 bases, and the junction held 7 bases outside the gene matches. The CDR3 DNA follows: TGCGCCAGCAGGCGCCTTAGCGGGGACTCCTACAATGAGCAGTTCTTC. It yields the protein CASRRLSGDSYNEQFF.

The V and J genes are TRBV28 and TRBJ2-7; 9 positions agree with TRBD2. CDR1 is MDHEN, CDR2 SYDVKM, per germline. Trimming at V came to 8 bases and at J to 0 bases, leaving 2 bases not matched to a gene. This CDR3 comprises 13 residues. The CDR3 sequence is CASQRGDSYEQYF. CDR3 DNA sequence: TGTGCCAGCCAGCGGGGGGACTCCTACGAGCAGTACTTC.

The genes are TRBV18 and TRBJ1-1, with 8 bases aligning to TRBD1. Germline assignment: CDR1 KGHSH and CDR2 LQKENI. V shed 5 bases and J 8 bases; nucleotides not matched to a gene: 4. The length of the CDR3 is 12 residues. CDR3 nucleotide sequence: TGTGCCAGCTCAGAGGGACAGGCCGAAGCTTTCTTT. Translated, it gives CASSEGQAEAFF.

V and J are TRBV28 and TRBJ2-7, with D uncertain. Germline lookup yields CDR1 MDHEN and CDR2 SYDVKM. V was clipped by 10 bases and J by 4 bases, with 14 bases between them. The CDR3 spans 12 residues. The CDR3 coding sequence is TGTGCCACCCGAGATAGTAAGTACGAGCAGTACTTC. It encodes CATRDSKYEQYF.

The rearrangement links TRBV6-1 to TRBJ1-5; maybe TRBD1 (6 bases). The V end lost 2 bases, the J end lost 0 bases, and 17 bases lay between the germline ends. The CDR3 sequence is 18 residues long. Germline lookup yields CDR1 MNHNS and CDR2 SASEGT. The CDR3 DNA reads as TGTGCCAGCAGTGAATCTAAGGGGGAATGGAGTAGCAATCAGCCCCAGCATTTT. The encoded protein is CASSESKGEWSSNQPQHF.

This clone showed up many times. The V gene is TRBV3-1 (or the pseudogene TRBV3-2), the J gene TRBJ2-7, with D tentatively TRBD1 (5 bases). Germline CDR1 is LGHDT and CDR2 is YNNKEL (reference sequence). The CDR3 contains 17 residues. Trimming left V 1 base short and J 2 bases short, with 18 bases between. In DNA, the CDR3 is TGTGCCAGCAGCCAAGGGATATGGACACTTACGACCTACGAGCAGTACTTC. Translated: CASSQGIWTLTTYEQYF.

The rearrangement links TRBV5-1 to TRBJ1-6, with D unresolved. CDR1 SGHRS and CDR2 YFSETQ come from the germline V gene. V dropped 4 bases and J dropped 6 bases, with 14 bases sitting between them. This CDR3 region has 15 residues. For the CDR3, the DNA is TGCGCCAGCAGCCTCGGATGGGGAGGTAATTCACCCCTCCACTTT. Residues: CASSLGWGGNSPLHF.

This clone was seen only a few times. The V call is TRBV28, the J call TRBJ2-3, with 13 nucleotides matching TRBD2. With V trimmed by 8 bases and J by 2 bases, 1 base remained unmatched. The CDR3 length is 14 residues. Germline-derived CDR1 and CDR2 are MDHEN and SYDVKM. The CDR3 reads CASGTSGDTDTQYF. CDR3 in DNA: TGTGCCAGCGGGACTAGCGGGGACACAGATACGCAGTATTTT. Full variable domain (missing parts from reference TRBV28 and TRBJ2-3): DVKVTQSSRYLVKRTGEKVFLECVQDMDHENMFWYRQDPGLGLRLIYFSYDVKMKEKGDIPEGYSVSREKKERFSLILESASTNQTSMYLCASGTSGDTDTQYFGPGTRLTVL.

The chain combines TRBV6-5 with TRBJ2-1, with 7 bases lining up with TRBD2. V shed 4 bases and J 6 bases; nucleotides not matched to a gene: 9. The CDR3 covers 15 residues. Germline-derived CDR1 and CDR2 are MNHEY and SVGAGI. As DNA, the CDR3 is TGTGCCAGCAGTTCGGGGGGACTACTACGCAATGAGCAGTTCTTC. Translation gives CASSSGGLLRNEQFF.

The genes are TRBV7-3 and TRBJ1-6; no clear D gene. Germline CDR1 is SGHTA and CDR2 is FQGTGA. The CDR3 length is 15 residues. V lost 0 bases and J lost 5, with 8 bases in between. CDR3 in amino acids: CASSLTPGDNSPLHF. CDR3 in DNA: TGTGCCAGCAGCTTAACGCCCGGGGATAATTCACCCCTCCACTTT.

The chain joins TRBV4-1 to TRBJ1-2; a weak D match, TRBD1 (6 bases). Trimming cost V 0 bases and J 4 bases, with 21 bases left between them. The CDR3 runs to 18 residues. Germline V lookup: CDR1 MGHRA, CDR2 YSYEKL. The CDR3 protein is CASSQDGAGALLGYGYTF. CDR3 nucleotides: TGCGCCAGCAGCCAAGACGGGGCAGGGGCTCTGCTCGGCTATGGCTACACCTTC.

The CDR3 region is CASNQGATGETQYF. In DNA form, the CDR3 reads TGTGCCAGCAACCAGGGGGCTACAGGGGAGACCCAGTACTTC. V gene TRBV9 combines with J gene TRBJ2-5, with 8 bases aligning to TRBD1. Germline assignment: CDR1 SGDLS and CDR2 YYNGEE. This CDR3 spans 14 amino acids. V was clipped by 6 bases and J by 5 bases; unmatched bases: 9.

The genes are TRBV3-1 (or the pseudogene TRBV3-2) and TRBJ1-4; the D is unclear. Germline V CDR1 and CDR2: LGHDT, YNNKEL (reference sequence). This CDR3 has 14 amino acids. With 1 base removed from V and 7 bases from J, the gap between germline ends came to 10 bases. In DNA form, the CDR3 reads TGTGCCAGCAGCCAAGTCGGGGTTGGTGAAAAACTGTTTTTT. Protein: CASSQVGVGEKLFF.

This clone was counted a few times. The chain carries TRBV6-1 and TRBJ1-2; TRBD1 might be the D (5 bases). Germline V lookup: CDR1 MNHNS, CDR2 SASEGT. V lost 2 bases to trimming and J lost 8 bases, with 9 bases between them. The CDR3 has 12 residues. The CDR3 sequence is CASSEFQGGYTF. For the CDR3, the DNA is TGTGCCAGCAGTGAATTCCAGGGCGGCTACACCTTC.